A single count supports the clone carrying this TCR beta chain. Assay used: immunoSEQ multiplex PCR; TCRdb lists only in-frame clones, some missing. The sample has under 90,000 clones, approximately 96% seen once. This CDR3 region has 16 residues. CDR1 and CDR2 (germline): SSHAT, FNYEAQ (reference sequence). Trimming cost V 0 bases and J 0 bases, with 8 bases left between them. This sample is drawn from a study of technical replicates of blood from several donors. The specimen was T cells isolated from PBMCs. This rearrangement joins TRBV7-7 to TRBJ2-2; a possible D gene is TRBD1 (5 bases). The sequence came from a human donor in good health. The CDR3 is CASSLAGRANTGELFF. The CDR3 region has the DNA TGTGCCAGCAGCTTAGCGGGCAGGGCGAACACCGGGGAGCTGTTTTTT.